The entry that follows covers one T cell receptor (beta chain) sequence. Profiled with immunoSEQ multiplex PCR; TCRdb holds only in-frame clones, not every one. The repertoire holds about 53,000 clones, with roughly 79% as singletons. The data were obtained in a study of OX40 agonist ivuxolimab in advanced cancers. This CDR3 has 17 residues. Germline trimming cut 3 bases from V and 6 bases from J; bases unmatched to any gene: 13. Germline CDR1 reads SGHNT; CDR2 reads YYREEE (reference sequence). The V gene is TRBV5-4, the J gene TRBJ2-1, with 9 bases aligning to TRBD2. This specimen consisted of CD4+ or CD8+ T cells sorted from blood, obtained in a trial of the OX40 agonist ivuxolimab. The receptor's source is an adult with an advanced solid tumor such as melanoma, head and neck, liver or kidney cancer. In DNA form, the CDR3 reads TGTGCCAGCAGCTCCCCCCCAATAGCGGGAGAGGGCAATGAGCAGTTCTTC. Translation: CASSSPPIAGEGNEQFF.